This T cell receptor (beta chain) was found in a study of immune evolution from preneoplasia to lung adenocarcinoma. Macro-dissection enriched premalignant or tumor cells before nucleic acid extraction. Points from the study as a whole: Top clone frequencies peaked in normal lung, apparently declining through invasive adenocarcinoma. Later-stage lesions appeared to have more T cells, more diversity, less clonality.

As for this clone: Its antigen is not known.

This CDR3 contains 14 residues. Germline lookup yields CDR1 MGHRA and CDR2 YSYEKL. The V gene end was trimmed by 4 bases and the J gene end by 7 bases; junction bases not matched to a gene: 7. The method was immunoSEQ multiplex PCR; TCRdb's version includes in-frame clones alone and lacks a portion of them. The table has about 4,900 clones, approximately 91% seen once. The specimen was FFPE atypical adenomatous hyperplasia tissue from the lung. As for subset: atypical adenomatous hyperplasia (AAH), lung preneoplasia. This receptor was obtained from a person aged 65-85 years with lung adenocarcinoma. The J gene is TRBJ2-7, the V gene TRBV4-1; 10 nucleotides align to TRBD1. In DNA, the CDR3 is TGCGCCAGCAGCCCCCTGGGGACAGGGGAAGAGCAGTACTTC. It translates to CASSPLGTGEEQYF.